This T cell receptor beta chain was profiled in a study of blood T cell repertoires in COVID-19. Profiled with immunoSEQ multiplex PCR; TCRdb holds only in-frame clones, not every one. The table includes roughly 200,000 clones, 84% detected once. Germline CDR1 reads SNHLY; CDR2 reads FYNNEI. With 1 base removed from V and 0 bases from J, the gap between germline ends came to 6 bases. The CDR3 runs 14 residues. The material sequenced was peripheral blood. The sequence was collected from a man aged 50 to 60 with active or convalescent COVID-19. The rearrangement joins TRBV2 to TRBJ1-2, with D maybe TRBD1 (6 bases). The CDR3 DNA sequence: TGTGCCAGCAGTGAAGGGACAGCTAACTATGGCTACACCTTC. This gives the protein CASSEGTANYGYTF.